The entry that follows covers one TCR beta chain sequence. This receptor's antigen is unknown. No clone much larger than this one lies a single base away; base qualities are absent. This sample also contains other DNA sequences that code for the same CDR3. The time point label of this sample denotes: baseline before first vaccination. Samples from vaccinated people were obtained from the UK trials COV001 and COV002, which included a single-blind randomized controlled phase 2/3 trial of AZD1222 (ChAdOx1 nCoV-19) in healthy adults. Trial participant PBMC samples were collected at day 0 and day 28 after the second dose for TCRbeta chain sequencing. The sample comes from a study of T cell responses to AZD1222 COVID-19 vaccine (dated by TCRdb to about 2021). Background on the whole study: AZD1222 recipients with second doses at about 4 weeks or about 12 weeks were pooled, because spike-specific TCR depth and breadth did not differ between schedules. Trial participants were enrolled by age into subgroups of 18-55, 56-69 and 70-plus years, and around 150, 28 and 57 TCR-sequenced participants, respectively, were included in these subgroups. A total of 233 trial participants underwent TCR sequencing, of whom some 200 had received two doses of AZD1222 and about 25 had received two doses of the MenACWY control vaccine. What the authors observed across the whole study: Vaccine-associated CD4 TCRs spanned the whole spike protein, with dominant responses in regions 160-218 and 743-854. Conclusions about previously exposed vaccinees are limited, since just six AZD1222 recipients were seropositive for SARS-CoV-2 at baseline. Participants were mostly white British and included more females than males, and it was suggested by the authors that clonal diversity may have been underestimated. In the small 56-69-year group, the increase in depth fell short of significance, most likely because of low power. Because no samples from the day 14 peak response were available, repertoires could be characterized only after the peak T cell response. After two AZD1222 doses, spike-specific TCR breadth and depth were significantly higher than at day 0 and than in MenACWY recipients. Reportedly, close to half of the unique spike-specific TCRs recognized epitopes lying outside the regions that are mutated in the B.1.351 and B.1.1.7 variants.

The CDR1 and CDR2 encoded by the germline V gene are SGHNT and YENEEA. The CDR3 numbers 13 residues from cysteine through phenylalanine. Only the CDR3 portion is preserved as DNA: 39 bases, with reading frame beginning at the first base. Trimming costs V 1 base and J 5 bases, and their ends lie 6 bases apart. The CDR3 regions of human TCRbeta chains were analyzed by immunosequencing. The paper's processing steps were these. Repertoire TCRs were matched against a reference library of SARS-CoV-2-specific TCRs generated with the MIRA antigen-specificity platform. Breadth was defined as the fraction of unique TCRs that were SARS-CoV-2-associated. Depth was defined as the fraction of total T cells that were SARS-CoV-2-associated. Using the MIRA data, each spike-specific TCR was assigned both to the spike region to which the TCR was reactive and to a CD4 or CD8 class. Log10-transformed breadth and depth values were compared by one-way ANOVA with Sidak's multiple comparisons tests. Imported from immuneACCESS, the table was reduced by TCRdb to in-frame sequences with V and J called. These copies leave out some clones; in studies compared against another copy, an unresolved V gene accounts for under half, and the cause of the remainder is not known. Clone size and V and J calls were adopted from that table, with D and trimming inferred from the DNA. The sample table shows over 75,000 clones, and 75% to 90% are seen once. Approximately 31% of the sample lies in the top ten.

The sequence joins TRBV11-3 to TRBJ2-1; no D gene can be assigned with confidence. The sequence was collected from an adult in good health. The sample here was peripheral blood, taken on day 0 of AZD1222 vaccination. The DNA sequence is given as TGTGCCAGCAGCTTAGGGGCGAACAATGAGCAGTTCTTC. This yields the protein CASSLGANNEQFF. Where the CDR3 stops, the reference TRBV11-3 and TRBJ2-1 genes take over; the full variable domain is EAGVVQSPRYKIIEKKQPVAFWCNPISGHNTLYWYLQNLGQGPELLIRYENEEAVDDSQLPKDRFSAERLKGVDSTLKIQPAELGDSAVYLCASSLGANNEQFFGPGTRLTVL.